This is a list of T cell receptor beta chains from one sample in a study of long-term antiretroviral therapy in people with HIV. Profiled with immunoSEQ multiplex PCR; TCRdb holds only in-frame clones, not every one. The sample shows some 35,000 clones, approximately 85% of them seen only once. Sample: unsorted PBMCs, taken 2.2 years after starting antiretroviral therapy. The origin of the receptors is a man aged 18-30 years with HIV. Both conserved end residues are part of each CDR3. The D gene is left open where the match is weak. Size is stated for part of the rows, as once, few or many counts, or as a class when the clone is expanded.

j_call,v_call,clone_size,d_call,cdr3_aa,cdr3_nt
TRBJ2-1,TRBV5-1,.,.,CASSHLGQNEQFF,TGCGCCAGCAGCCATCTTGGACAGAATGAGCAGTTCTTC
TRBJ2-7,TRBV30,.,TRBD1,CACRDRAWDEQYF,TGTGCCTGCCGGGACAGGGCCTGGGACGAGCAGTACTTC
TRBJ1-6,TRBV7-2,.,.,CASSIYNSPLHF,TGTGCCAGCAGCATCTATAATTCACCCCTCCACTTT
TRBJ2-5,TRBV9,.,.,CASSVATGELETQYF,TGTGCCAGCAGCGTAGCTACCGGAGAATTGGAGACCCAGTACTTC
TRBJ2-7,TRBV5-1,.,TRBD1,CASSLTDREEQYF,TGCGCCAGCAGCCTGACGGACAGGGAAGAGCAGTACTTC
TRBJ2-2,TRBV9,.,TRBD1,CASSVGPGQGASNTGELFF,TGTGCCAGCAGCGTAGGGCCCGGACAGGGGGCATCGAACACCGGGGAGCTGTTTTTT
TRBJ1-1,TRBV5-1,.,TRBD1,CASSLFSGGTNTEAFF,TGCGCCAGCAGCCTATTCTCAGGGGGCACCAACACTGAAGCTTTCTTT
TRBJ1-2,TRBV7-9,few,.,CASSLVLELGYTF,TGTGCCAGCAGCTTAGTTTTAGAGCTTGGCTACACCTTC
TRBJ2-7,TRBV6-6,.,.,CASRGAQSYEQYF,TGTGCCAGCCGGGGGGCACAATCCTACGAGCAGTACTTC
TRBJ2-7,TRBV19,.,.,CASSRQGQNYEQYF,TGTGCCAGTAGTAGGCAAGGACAGAACTACGAGCAGTACTTC
TRBJ2-7,TRBV6-5,once,.,CASRTSSYEQYF,TGTGCCAGCAGGACCTCTAGCTACGAGCAGTACTTC
TRBJ2-1,TRBV7-6,.,TRBD2,CASSYPGLANNEQFF,TGTGCCAGCAGCTATCCGGGACTAGCGAACAATGAGCAGTTCTTC
TRBJ2-1,TRBV19,.,TRBD1,CASKPGQGYNEQFF,TGTGCCAGTAAACCGGGACAGGGCTACAATGAGCAGTTCTTC
TRBJ2-2,TRBV5-1,.,.,CASSLQGDANTGELFF,TGCGCCAGCAGCCTCCAGGGCGATGCGAACACCGGGGAGCTGTTTTTT
TRBJ1-1,TRBV15,.,TRBD1,CATSLDRGNTEAFF,TGTGCCACCAGTCTGGACAGGGGGAACACTGAAGCTTTCTTT
TRBJ2-3,TRBV10-3,once,.,CAISESVVITDTQYF,TGTGCCATCAGTGAGTCAGTTGTAATCACAGATACGCAGTATTTT
TRBJ2-7,TRBV11-2,.,TRBD1,CASRDPGTGNYEQYF,TGTGCCAGCCGAGACCCGGGGACAGGTAACTACGAGCAGTACTTC
TRBJ2-7,TRBV7-2,few,.,CASSLAGRYEQYF,TGTGCCAGCAGCTTAGCGGGCAGGTACGAGCAGTACTTC
TRBJ2-7,TRBV7-3,once,.,CASSLQEGLTLYEQYF,TGTGCCAGCAGCTTACAGGAGGGACTGACCCTCTACGAGCAGTACTTC
TRBJ1-5,TRBV7-6,few,.,CASSSGQGNQPQHF,TGTGCCAGCAGCTCCGGACAAGGCAATCAGCCCCAGCATTTT
TRBJ2-5,TRBV28,.,.,CASSPLGTGTRETQYF,TGTGCCAGCAGTCCCCTAGGAACAGGGACAAGGGAGACCCAGTACTTC
TRBJ2-5,TRBV5-4,.,TRBD2,CASSSGTSGWETQYF,TGTGCCAGCAGCTCCGGGACTAGCGGATGGGAGACCCAGTACTTC
TRBJ1-2,TRBV5-8,.,.,CASSMGSGAIYGYTF,TGTGCCAGCAGCATGGGTTCAGGGGCGATCTATGGCTACACCTTC
TRBJ2-7,TRBV6-5,.,.,CASSPHPYEQYF,TGTGCCAGCAGTCCGCACCCCTACGAGCAGTACTTC
TRBJ2-5,TRBV5-4,.,TRBD2,CASSLVPAGEETQYF,TGTGCCAGCAGCTTGGTCCCGGCGGGAGAAGAGACCCAGTACTTC
TRBJ2-1,TRBV19,.,TRBD2,CASSSWTSGGGWNYNEQFF,TGTGCCAGTAGTTCATGGACTAGCGGGGGGGGTTGGAACTACAATGAGCAGTTCTTC
TRBJ2-1,TRBV6-6,.,.,CASSYSGPSNEQFF,TGTGCCAGCAGTTACTCGGGGCCCTCCAATGAGCAGTTCTTC
TRBJ2-4,TRBV9,medium-sized,TRBD1,CASSVGQGVAKNIQYF,TGTGCCAGCAGCGTAGGTCAGGGGGTGGCCAAAAACATTCAGTACTTC
TRBJ1-4,TRBV7-9,.,TRBD1,CASSWDRGIEKLFF,TGTGCCAGCAGCTGGGACAGAGGAATTGAAAAACTGTTTTTT
TRBJ2-3,TRBV13,.,.,CASSFWATDTQYF,TGTGCCAGCAGCTTCTGGGCGACAGATACGCAGTATTTT
TRBJ1-2,TRBV14,.,.,CASSQLRGEAGYTF,TGTGCCAGCAGCCAATTAAGGGGCGAGGCTGGCTACACCTTC
TRBJ2-5,TRBV18,.,.,CASSPPSRGRVKTQYF,TGTGCCAGCTCACCACCGTCCCGGGGCAGGGTGAAGACCCAGTACTTC
TRBJ2-1,TRBV25-1,.,.,CASSEYNNHEQFF,TGTGCCAGCAGTGAATATAATAATCATGAGCAGTTCTTC
TRBJ2-1,TRBV11-2,.,.,CASTFRKGPRLSDNEQFF,TGTGCCAGCACCTTTAGAAAGGGACCTAGGTTAAGTGACAATGAGCAGTTCTTC
TRBJ1-3,TRBV7-9,.,.,CASSLGRTAGNTIYF,TGTGCCAGCAGCTTAGGCCGGACAGCTGGAAACACCATATATTTT
TRBJ2-3,TRBV4-2,.,.,CASSQERQGTDTQYF,TGTGCCAGCAGCCAGGAAAGACAGGGCACAGATACGCAGTATTTT
TRBJ2-5,TRBV7-9,.,.,CASSYPASGETQYF,TGTGCCAGCAGCTATCCCGCGAGCGGTGAGACCCAGTACTTC
TRBJ1-1,TRBV27,.,TRBD1,CASSGQGNTEAFF,TGTGCCAGCAGCGGACAGGGGAACACTGAAGCTTTCTTT
TRBJ2-1,TRBV4-2,.,.,CASSQEFLWGAGNEQFF,TGTGCCAGCAGCCAAGAATTCTTGTGGGGGGCCGGCAATGAGCAGTTCTTC
TRBJ1-3,TRBV11-2,.,.,CASSPRGGGESGNTIYF,TGTGCCAGCAGCCCCCGAGGCGGGGGCGAGTCTGGAAACACCATATATTTT
TRBJ1-5,TRBV6-7,.,.,CASSYSAGSNQPQHF,TGTGCCAGCAGTTACTCAGCCGGGAGCAATCAGCCCCAGCATTTT
TRBJ1-1,TRBV29-1,.,TRBD1,CSAVQGAVTEAFF,TGCAGCGCCGTCCAGGGGGCGGTCACTGAAGCTTTCTTT
TRBJ2-1,TRBV6-1,.,.,CASSGPYRGNEQFF,TGTGCCAGCAGTGGCCCCTACCGGGGCAATGAGCAGTTCTTC
TRBJ1-2,TRBV5-8,.,.,CASSSDGYTF,TGTGCCAGCAGCTCCGATGGCTACACCTTC
TRBJ2-2,TRBV21-1,.,.,CASSTGGLAGGLTGELFF,TGTGCCAGCAGTACCGGGGGACTAGCGGGAGGACTCACCGGGGAGCTGTTTTTT
TRBJ2-3,TRBV5-1,.,TRBD2,CASSLSSGSGADTQYF,TGCGCCAGCAGCTTGTCCAGCGGGAGTGGTGCAGATACGCAGTATTTT
TRBJ2-4,TRBV5-4,.,.,CASSLEGNIQYF,TGTGCCAGCAGCTTGGAAGGCAACATTCAGTACTTC
TRBJ1-6,TRBV30,medium-sized,.,CAWSDTRSSYNSPLHF,TGTGCCTGGAGCGACACAAGAAGCTCCTATAATTCACCCCTCCACTTT
TRBJ1-1,TRBV9,.,.,CASSVDTANTEAFF,TGTGCCAGCAGCGTAGACACCGCTAACACTGAAGCTTTCTTT
TRBJ2-1,TRBV4-1,.,TRBD2,CASSLKPPIAGDLNEQFF,TGCGCCAGCAGCCTCAAGCCCCCAATAGCGGGAGATCTCAATGAGCAGTTCTTC
TRBJ2-7,TRBV5-4,.,.,CASSLGQLTYEQYF,TGTGCCAGCAGCTTGGGCCAGCTCACCTACGAGCAGTACTTC
TRBJ2-5,TRBV5-1,.,.,CASRRDGSQETQYF,TGCGCCAGCAGGAGGGACGGGAGCCAAGAGACCCAGTACTTC
TRBJ2-2,TRBV4-3,.,.,CASSQGVENTGELFF,TGCGCCAGCAGCCAAGGGGTCGAGAACACCGGGGAGCTGTTTTTT
TRBJ1-1,TRBV4-2,.,.,CASSQEGGQGNTEAFF,TGTGCCAGCAGCCAAGAAGGAGGGCAGGGCAACACTGAAGCTTTCTTT
TRBJ1-2,TRBV29-1,few,.,CIGVANYGYTF,TGCATCGGGGTAGCTAACTATGGCTACACCTTC